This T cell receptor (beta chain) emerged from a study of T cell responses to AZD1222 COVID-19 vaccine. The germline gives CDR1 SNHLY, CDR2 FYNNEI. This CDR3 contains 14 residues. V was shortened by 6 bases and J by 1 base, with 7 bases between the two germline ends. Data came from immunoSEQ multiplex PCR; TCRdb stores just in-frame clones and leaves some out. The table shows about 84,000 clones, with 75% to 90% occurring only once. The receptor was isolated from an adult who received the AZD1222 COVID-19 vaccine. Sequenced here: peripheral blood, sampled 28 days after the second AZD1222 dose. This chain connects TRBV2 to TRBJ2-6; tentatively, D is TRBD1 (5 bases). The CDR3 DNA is TGTGCCAGCAGGACAGAGTCTGGGGCCAACGTCCTGACTTTC. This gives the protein CASRTESGANVLTF.